This entry lists 29 T cell receptor beta chains sequenced from one sample in a study of regulatory T cells in long-lasting Graves disease. Arm-PCR of CDR3 regions with iRepertoire HTBI primers generated TCR beta libraries. MiXCR, applied by TCRdb to the multiplex PCR reads, yields one record per CDR3 protein. The sample holds about 530,000 distinct CDR3 sequences, approximately 16% seen once. Time point defined: newly diagnosed GD, antithyroid drugs for less than 3 months. PBMC RNA was the source of the TCR library. These sequences were also reported in another study, on T cells in Graves' hyperthyroidism and ophthalmopathy.

The input for sequencing was peripheral blood mononuclear cells (PBMCs), taken at new diagnosis, from a patient treated with antithyroid drugs. The receptors here all came from a woman aged 35-60 years with Graves disease.

The rearrangement joins TRBV5-5 to TRBJ1-5; no definite D call. Trimming cost V 7 bases and J 2 bases, with 7 bases left between them. This CDR3 is built from 12 residues. Per the germline V gene, CDR1 is SGHKS and CDR2 is YYEKEE (reference sequence). CDR3 residues: CASGWRNQPQHF. The CDR3 nucleotides read TGTGCCAGCGGGTGGCGCAATCAGCCCCAGCATTTT.

This clonotype was counted many times. The junction departs from the called germline gene at one end, perhaps through a read error. The chain carries TRBV28 and TRBJ1-1, with no clear D. The CDR3 loop spans 13 amino acids. Germline V CDR1 and CDR2: MDHEN, SYDVKM. The CDR3 DNA is TGTGCCAGCAGTGTCGTTGGGAACCCTGAAGCTTTCTTT. Translating gives CASSVVGNPEAFF.

The rearrangement joins TRBV29-1 to TRBJ1-1; a weak D match, TRBD1 (6 bases). The germline V and J ends were trimmed by 1 base and 3 bases, with 15 bases remaining between them. The germline CDR1 and CDR2 sequences are SQVTM and ANQGSEA. CDR3 length: 15 amino acids. The CDR3 DNA is TGCAGCGTTGAAGGTGCGGTAGGGGGGTACACTGAAGCTTTCTTT. This sequence encodes CSVEGAVGGYTEAFF.

This clonotype has at least ten counts. The chain uses TRBV28 and TRBJ1-2; D is uncertain. Per germline, CDR1 MDHEN and CDR2 SYDVKM. This CDR3 is built from 13 residues. With 6 bases removed from V and 4 bases from J, the gap between germline ends came to 12 bases. CDR3 bases: TGTGCCAGCAGCCCAAACTGGGCCTATGGCTACACCTTC. Translated, it gives CASSPNWAYGYTF.

The V call is TRBV10-3, the J call TRBJ2-5; D is unclear. The V and J ends lost 5 bases and 1 base respectively, with 5 bases between them. The CDR3 has 12 residues. CDR1 and CDR2 (germline): ENHRY, SYGVKD. The CDR3 sequence: CAISTSQETQYF. The DNA of the CDR3 is TGTGCCATCAGTACGTCCCAAGAGACCCAGTACTTC.

Comment on this clonotype: This may be a read error, as it is one base from a much larger clone. The J gene is TRBJ2-1, the V gene TRBV6-5; 10 bases are shared with TRBD2. Unmatched junction bases numbered 4, after V lost 0 bases and J lost 5 bases. Germline V lookup: CDR1 MNHEY, CDR2 SVGAGI. The CDR3 is made up of 16 amino acids. The CDR3 region is CASSYSVAGGNNEQFF. The CDR3 DNA reads as TGTGCCAGCAGTTACTCTGTAGCGGGGGGCAACAATGAGCAGTTCTTC.

This clonotype occurred many times. The gene calls are TRBV19 and TRBJ1-1; the D is unclear. Trimming removed 5 bases from V and 1 base from J, with 14 bases in between. Looked up from germline, CDR1 is LNHDA and CDR2 is SQIVND (reference sequence). The CDR3 is 15 amino acids. CDR3 sequence reads: CASSRGWGANTEAFF. The CDR3 DNA reads as TGTGCCAGTAGTCGCGGGTGGGGAGCGAACACTGAAGCTTTCTTT.

Many counts were recorded for this clonotype. The genes are TRBV28 and TRBJ1-3; D might be TRBD1 (6 bases). The CDR3 loop spans 15 amino acids. The germline CDR1 and CDR2 sequences are MDHEN and SYDVKM. With 6 bases removed from V and 4 bases from J, the gap between germline ends came to 16 bases. CDR3 sequence (DNA): TGTGCCAGCAGGCGGCCGGGGGGCGGAGGAAACACCATATATTTT. It translates to CASRRPGGGGNTIYF. The variable domain in full, with the rest retrieved from reference TRBV28 and TRBJ1-3, is DVKVTQSSRYLVKRTGEKVFLECVQDMDHENMFWYRQDPGLGLRLIYFSYDVKMKEKGDIPEGYSVSREKKERFSLILESASTNQTSMYLCASRRPGGGGNTIYFGEGSWLTVV.

The chain links TRBV6-1 to TRBJ1-2; D perhaps matches TRBD1 (6 bases). Germline values: CDR1 MNHNS, CDR2 SASEGT. V was clipped by 10 bases and J by 5 bases, with 29 bases between them. CDR3 length equals 17 residues. The CDR3 sequence: CAISALGAQGPGYGYTF. CDR3 bases: TGTGCCATTTCGGCACTTGGGGCCCAGGGGCCGGGGTATGGCTACACCTTC.

This clonotype was picked up many times. V usage is TRBV27 and J usage is TRBJ1-2; D is ambiguous. The V end was cut by 6 bases, the J end by 7 bases, with 18 bases between. The CDR3 sequence is 14 residues long. Germline V gene data show CDR1 as MNHEY and CDR2 as SMNVEV (reference sequence). The CDR3 loop reads CASSLSPYLSGYTF. In DNA form, the CDR3 reads TGTGCCAGCAGCTTAAGCCCGTACTTGAGTGGCTACACCTTC.

In DNA form, the CDR3 reads TGTGCCAGCAGCCTCGATTGGTACGTGGGCAATGAGCAGTTCTTC. Translating gives CASSLDWYVGNEQFF. The genes are TRBV14 and TRBJ2-1; no firm D call. Germline values: CDR1 SGHDN, CDR2 FVKESK. The CDR3 runs 15 residues. V lost 4 bases and J 6 bases, leaving 16 bases between the germline ends.

This clonotype was seen only a few times. The chain combines TRBV6-1 with TRBJ2-7, with D perhaps matching TRBD2 (6 bases). This CDR3 region has 15 residues. Looked up from germline, CDR1 is MNHNS and CDR2 is SASEGT. V dropped 8 bases and J dropped 6 bases, with 23 bases sitting between them. The CDR3 DNA follows: TGTGCCAGCTGGGACGGGGGTACCTCTTTCTCCGAGCAGTACTTC. This translates into CASWDGGTSFSEQYF.

The chain combines TRBV19 with TRBJ2-5, with D perhaps matching TRBD1 or TRBD2 (5 bases each). There are 15 residues in the CDR3. CDR1 is LNHDA and CDR2 is SQIVND in the germline V gene (reference sequence). V was cut by 4 bases and J by 5 bases, with 17 bases left in between. CDR3 loop: CASSTGTLGLETQYF. CDR3 DNA sequence: TGTGCCAGTAGTACGGGGACCCTAGGACTGGAGACCCAGTACTTC.

This clonotype has at least ten counts. CDR3 nucleotide sequence: TGTGCCAGCAGTTTATCCTCGAGGACTGAAGCTTTCTTT. Its protein is CASSLSSRTEAFF. This chain uses TRBV12-3 or TRBV12-4 with TRBJ1-1; no reliable D call. The CDR3 runs 13 residues. Trimming cost V 2 bases and J 5 bases, with 9 bases left between them.

V is TRBV7-3 and J is TRBJ1-1; D remains ambiguous. The germline V gene has CDR1 SGHTA and CDR2 FQGTGA. The length of the CDR3 is 13 residues. Trimming stripped 8 bases from V and 5 bases from J, with 15 bases between. CDR3 protein: CASGSSGGTEAFF. DNA of the CDR3: TGTGCCAGCGGCTCGTCGGGTGGGACTGAAGCTTTCTTT.

This chain joins TRBV19 and TRBJ1-4, with D tentatively TRBD1 (5 bases). Germline V CDR1 and CDR2: LNHDA, SQIVND (reference sequence). The CDR3 loop spans 14 amino acids. Trimming left V 4 bases short and J 4 bases short, with 10 bases between. CDR3 protein: CASSTRESNEKLFF. DNA of the CDR3: TGTGCCAGTAGTACCAGGGAGAGTAATGAAAAACTGTTTTTT.

The V gene is TRBV20-1, the J gene TRBJ1-5, with TRBD1 identical over 7 bases. CDR3 length equals 14 residues. Germline V gene data show CDR1 as DFQATT and CDR2 as SNEGSKA (reference sequence). Germline trimming cut 5 bases from V and 0 bases from J; bases unmatched to any gene: 4. The CDR3 here is CSAHSGGSNQPQHF. The DNA for the CDR3 is TGCAGTGCTCACTCAGGGGGTAGCAATCAGCCCCAGCATTTT.

This clonotype was observed at least ten times. This chain links TRBV12-3 or TRBV12-4 with TRBJ1-5, with 7 bases fitting TRBD1. This CDR3 spans 15 amino acids. The V and J ends lost 6 bases and 3 bases, in that order; junction bases with no gene match: 8. The CDR3 coding sequence is TGTGCCAGCAGACAGACAGGGTTCCCCAATCAGCCCCAGCATTTT. Its protein is CASRQTGFPNQPQHF.

This clonotype was seen many times. The rearrangement joins TRBV2 to TRBJ2-3; TRBD1 agrees at 9 bases. CDR3 length equals 14 residues. The germline gives CDR1 SNHLY, CDR2 FYNNEI. Unmatched junction bases numbered 6, after V lost 7 bases and J lost 4 bases. CDR3 loop: CASTGQGGADTQYF. CDR3 DNA sequence: TGTGCCAGCACGGGACAGGGAGGAGCAGATACGCAGTATTTT.

The sample holds many counts of this clonotype. This chain uses TRBV9 with TRBJ1-1; 7 positions match TRBD1. The CDR3 has 14 residues. Germline values: CDR1 SGDLS, CDR2 YYNGEE. Trimming at V came to 2 bases and at J to 8 bases, leaving 9 bases not matched to a gene. The CDR3 nucleotides read TGTGCCAGCAGCGTTGACCTACGAGGGGGCGAAGCTTTCTTT. Translated, it gives CASSVDLRGGEAFF.

This sequence joins TRBV14 and TRBJ2-1, with 7 bases identical to TRBD1. Germline CDR1 reads SGHDN; CDR2 reads FVKESK. There are 16 residues in the CDR3. The trim removed 4 bases at V and 6 bases at J, leaving 12 bases unmatched. CDR3 region: CASSRYDRVVVNEQFF. The CDR3, as DNA: TGTGCCAGCAGCCGCTATGACAGGGTAGTGGTCAATGAGCAGTTCTTC.

This chain links TRBV7-2 with TRBJ2-7, with 12 bases fitting TRBD2. The CDR3 runs to 15 residues. With 5 bases clipped from V and 3 bases from J, the junction kept 5 bases outside the gene matches. Germline V lookup: CDR1 SGHTA, CDR2 FQGNSA. CDR3 sequence: CASSDPGLAGYEQYF. The CDR3 DNA follows: TGTGCCAGCAGCGACCCGGGACTAGCGGGCTACGAGCAGTACTTC.

This clonotype was seen at least ten times. V and J are TRBV9 and TRBJ2-1, with TRBD2 matching over 10 bases. This CDR3 is built from 19 residues. Germline V CDR1 and CDR2: SGDLS, YYNGEE. Trimming took 0 bases from V and 2 from J; bases not matched to a gene: 11. The CDR3 DNA follows: TGTGCCAGCAGCGTAGAGCAGGAGGACAGCGGGGGGGCCTACAATGAGCAGTTCTTC. It translates to CASSVEQEDSGGAYNEQFF.

This clonotype was picked up many times. The CDR3 spells CAWSLGNTIYF. The CDR3 nucleotides are TGTGCCTGGAGTCTGGGAAACACCATATATTTT. This chain joins TRBV30 and TRBJ1-3; D not certain. The V end lost 2 bases, the J end lost 4 bases, and 3 bases lay between the germline ends. This CDR3 has 11 residues. The germline V gene has CDR1 GTSNPN and CDR2 SVGIG (reference sequence).

In its sample, this clonotype was seen many times. The chain couples TRBV2 to TRBJ1-2; 8 bases are a match to TRBD1. Trimming cost V 7 bases and J 5 bases; bases outside gene matches: 6. The CDR3 spans 13 residues. From germline, CDR1 is SNHLY and CDR2 FYNNEI. Here the CDR3 reads CASNPQGGYGYTF. CDR3 bases: TGTGCCAGCAATCCACAGGGGGGGTATGGCTACACCTTC.

The chain joins TRBV7-9 to TRBJ2-3; 12 bases align to TRBD2. The better agreement between TRBJ2-5 and the DNA end casts doubt on the J call. The V gene's germline CDR1 is SEHNR and CDR2 FQNEAQ (reference sequence). CDR3 length equals 13 residues. The CDR3, as DNA: TGTGCCACTAGCGGGGGGGCCTTGGAGACCCAGTACTTC. Its protein is CATSGGALETQYF.

The genes are TRBV13 and TRBJ1-2; a weak D match, TRBD1 (6 bases). This CDR3 contains 15 residues. V was clipped by 4 bases and J by 0 bases, with 12 bases between them. Germline V gene data show CDR1 as PRHDT and CDR2 as FYEKMQ (reference sequence). CDR3 residues: CASSSPDRTNYGYTF. The CDR3 DNA sequence: TGTGCCAGCAGCTCCCCCGACAGGACTAACTATGGCTACACCTTC.

The V call is TRBV28, the J call TRBJ1-4; TRBD1 might be the D (5 bases). The CDR3 runs to 14 residues. Germline V gene sequence: CDR1 MDHEN, CDR2 SYDVKM. V dropped 2 bases and J dropped 8 bases, with 12 bases sitting between them. CDR3 in DNA: TGTGCCAGCAGTTTACCAGGGTTGGACGAAAAACTGTTTTTT. Protein product: CASSLPGLDEKLFF.

This clonotype was seen only a few times. The rearrangement uses TRBV18 and TRBJ2-6; D gene uncertain. The CDR3 spans 16 residues. Germline CDR1 is KGHSH and CDR2 is LQKENI. V was cut by 0 bases and J by 0 bases, with 6 bases left in between. CDR3 nucleotide sequence: TGTGCCAGCTCACCACCGCAGTTCTCTGGGGCCAACGTCCTGACTTTC. This gives the protein CASSPPQFSGANVLTF.